This TCR beta chain was captured in a study of T cell repertoires in cytomegalovirus infection. Study information: Matching HLA type and CMV infection were both indicated by public TCR beta signatures.

This clonotype was seen a few times. The antigen is not known. Points from the study as a whole: Carriage of CMV together with the relevant HLA was identifiable through cumulative public TCR beta family frequency. There were HLA-C-restricted CMV-specific TCR beta clonotypes dominating the ex vivo response.

TCRdb re-called the reads with MiXCR, one entry per CDR3 protein. The sample includes about 680,000 distinct CDR3 sequences, 24% seen only once; the top ten take roughly 8%. This TCR came from a human donor in good health (CMV status not recorded). Some clones in this sample may be carry-over from other donors' samples. What was sequenced was CD8+ T cells from PBMCs.

For the CDR3, the DNA is TGTGCCAGCAGTTTGTCCCAGGTTACCGGGGAGCTGTTTTTT. Protein sequence: CASSLSQVTGELFF. This chain links TRBV28 with TRBJ2-2; D gene unclear. The germline V gene has CDR1 MDHEN and CDR2 SYDVKM. Trimming cost V 3 bases and J 5 bases, with 10 bases left between them. The CDR3 spans 14 residues.